This T cell receptor (beta chain) derives from a study of T-cell reconstitution after alpha-beta-depleted transplantation in children (dated by TCRdb to between 2015 and 2016). Broadly, across the study: Using TCR repertoire profiling, the study quantitatively followed how T-cell immune reconstitution unfolded in children after TCRalphabeta/CD19-depleted allogeneic hematopoietic cell transplantation.

CDR1 and CDR2 are drawn from the germline V gene: SGHVS, FNYEAQ. The CDR3 has 16 amino acids, counting the end cysteine and phenylalanine. CDR3 DNA only is kept here, 48 bases in frame from base 1. Unmatched junction bases come to 6, with V trimmed by 7 bases and J by 4 bases. Study-level results and caveats: Over subsequent months, a decline in hyperexpanded clone frequencies was noted, and after one year, T-cell counts and TCRbeta diversity were mostly ascribed to newly produced T cells. Apparently early alphabetaT-cell count recovery about two months after transplant reportedly relied on only several hundred rapidly expanded clones derived from non-depleted graft cells. The high TCRbeta diversity at day 60 in some patients was ascribed to recipient T cells and intrathymic progenitors that had survived conditioning.

Receptor libraries were prepared by PCR. The run used an Illumina HiSeq 2500. TCR library preparation used molecular barcoding, with unique molecular identifiers applied to normalize quantification of the TCRbeta repertoire. TCRdb passed the public sequencing reads through fastp at Q25 and MiXCR, retaining productive beta sequences. Duplicate CDR3 protein sequences are folded into a single record with the most common DNA and genes. The sample profile shows over 200,000 distinct CDR3 sequences; 9.5% to 13% of them were found once. 28% of the sample is held by the ten biggest clonotypes. The treatment or condition label, read with the paper, signifies: allogeneic hematopoietic cell transplantation with graft depleted of TCRalphabeta T cells and CD19 B cells. TCRalphabeta/CD19-depleted allogeneic hematopoietic cell grafts were given to the transplant recipients, all of whom were children. This clonotype was counted many times. The antigen it binds to is not known. No much larger clonotype is one base removed from it; base qualities were not supplied.

The chain employs TRBV7-6 and TRBJ2-2; the central 13 bases match TRBD2. This sample comprised PBMCs, obtained before TCRalphabeta/CD19-depleted stem cell transplant. This sequence originates from a child under two years old with acute myeloid leukemia, due to receive a stem cell transplant. The sequenced DNA is TGTGCCAGCACCATTGGACTAGCGGGAGTCACCGGGGAGCTGTTTTTT. Its coded protein is CASTIGLAGVTGELFF.